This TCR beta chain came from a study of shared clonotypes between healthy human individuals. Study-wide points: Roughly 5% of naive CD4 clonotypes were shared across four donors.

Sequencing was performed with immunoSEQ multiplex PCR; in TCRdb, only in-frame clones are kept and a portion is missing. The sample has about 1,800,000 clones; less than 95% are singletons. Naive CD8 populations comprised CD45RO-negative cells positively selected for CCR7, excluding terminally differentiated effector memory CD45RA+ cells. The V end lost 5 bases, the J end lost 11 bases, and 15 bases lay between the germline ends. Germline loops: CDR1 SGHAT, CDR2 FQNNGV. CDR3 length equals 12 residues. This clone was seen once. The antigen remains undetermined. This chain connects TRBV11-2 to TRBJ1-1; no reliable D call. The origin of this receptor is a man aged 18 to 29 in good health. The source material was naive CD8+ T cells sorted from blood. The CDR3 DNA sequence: TGTGCCAGCAGCCACTTAGAAAATACCGCTTTCTTT. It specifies CASSHLENTAFF.